The clone carrying this T cell receptor (beta chain) was picked up one time. The source of the sample is a study of blood T cell repertoires in COVID-19. Study information: Some COVID-19 samples were acute and others convalescent; all came from the United States, Italy and Spain.

Sequencing used immunoSEQ multiplex PCR; TCRdb keeps in-frame clones, though not all of them. The data hold under 300,000 clones, with 70% to 85% observed a single time. CDR3 length: 14 amino acids. Germline assignment: CDR1 SGDLS and CDR2 YYNGEE. The V end lost 0 bases, the J end lost 4 bases, and 8 bases lay between the germline ends. Seattle enrolled patients during active infection and tracked them longitudinally. V and J are TRBV9 and TRBJ1-3; TRBD1 might be the D (6 bases). The origin of this receptor is a human donor with COVID-19, enrolled during active disease. The donor label of this sample is uncertain. Sequencing input: peripheral blood. CDR3 coding DNA: TGTGCCAGCAGCGTAGATGGACAGGGAAACACCATATATTTT. It encodes CASSVDGQGNTIYF.